The rows below give T cell receptor beta chains drawn from one sample of a study of cytomegalovirus exposure and HLA in healthy donors. Profiling relied on immunoSEQ multiplex PCR, and the TCRdb table lists in-frame clones only, not all of them. This sample yields over 110,000 clones, of which approximately 83% are seen a single time; less than 3% belongs to the top ten. Source material: PBMCs. Receptor source: a male donor in good health and CMV-seronegative. Each CDR3 is given with its conserved first and last residue. A D gene is named only where the DNA matches it firmly. For some rows the clone size is stated as once, few or many, or as a class when expanded; others skip it.

j_call,d_call,v_call,clone_size,cdr3_nt,cdr3_aa
TRBJ2-5,-,TRBV7-9,-,TGTGCCAGCAGCCAAAGCCGGGTCAGGGTGGGAGAGACCCAGTACTTC,CASSQSRVRVGETQYF
TRBJ1-2,-,TRBV2,-,TGTGCCAGAAGCGAGAACTATGGCTACACCTTC,CARSENYGYTF
TRBJ1-5,-,TRBV5-1,once,TGCGCCAGCAGCCCCACAGGGAATCAGCCCCAGCATTTT,CASSPTGNQPQHF
TRBJ2-7,-,TRBV27,-,TGTGCCAGCAGTTTAGCGTTTCACAGATCCTACGAGCAGTACTTC,CASSLAFHRSYEQYF
TRBJ2-3,-,TRBV9,-,TGTGCCAGCAGCCACAGTCCGGATACGCAGTATTTT,CASSHSPDTQYF
TRBJ2-7,-,TRBV7-8,-,TGTGCCAGCAGATCCACCGTCCGGGGGGCCTCTCTCCACGAGCAGTACTTC,CASRSTVRGASLHEQYF
TRBJ2-7,TRBD2,TRBV19,-,TGTGCCAGTAGTATAGATCCCCCGGGTCTGAGCGGGATAGAAAGCTACGAGCAGTACTTC,CASSIDPPGLSGIESYEQYF
TRBJ1-2,TRBD1,TRBV7-9,few,TGTGCCAGCAGCTCAGCACCCACAGGGGGGGATGGCTACACCTTC,CASSSAPTGGDGYTF
TRBJ1-4,TRBD1,TRBV7-9,-,TGTGCCAGCAGCTCGTCCGGGACAGAGATTACTGAAAAACTGTTTTTT,CASSSSGTEITEKLFF
TRBJ2-2,-,TRBV4-2,-,TGTGCCAGCAGCCAAGAGAGGACAGCCTGGACCGGGGAGCTGTTTTTT,CASSQERTAWTGELFF
TRBJ2-7,-,TRBV5-6,few,TGTGCCAGCAGCTTGCGGCGGTTCGAGCAGTACTTC,CASSLRRFEQYF
TRBJ2-1,TRBD2,TRBV5-1,-,TGCGCCAGCAGCCCGGGACTAGCAGACTACAATGAGCAGTTCTTC,CASSPGLADYNEQFF
TRBJ1-5,-,TRBV7-9,-,TGTGCCAGCAGCTTCGGGCAGGGTCACAATCAGCCCCAGCATTTT,CASSFGQGHNQPQHF
TRBJ2-2,TRBD1,TRBV2,-,TGTGCCAGCAGTGGGGGGACAGTTCAACCCGGGGAGCTGTTTTTT,CASSGGTVQPGELFF
TRBJ1-5,TRBD1,TRBV7-6,once,TGTGCCAGCAGCTCCAGGACAGGGCTGGGTCAGCCCCAGCATTTT,CASSSRTGLGQPQHF
TRBJ2-4,TRBD2,TRBV19,-,TGTGCCAGTAGTCCACTAGCGGGGGAGAGGGACATTCAGTACTTC,CASSPLAGERDIQYF
TRBJ1-5,-,TRBV10-3,few,TGTGCCATCAGTGAGTCGACGGGGGTCAATCAGCCCCAGCATTTT,CAISESTGVNQPQHF
TRBJ2-3,-,TRBV18,once,TGTGCCAGCCTCCGGGGAGATACGCAGTATTTT,CASLRGDTQYF
TRBJ1-2,TRBD1,TRBV6-5,-,TGTGCCAGCAGTTTCGGACAGGGGGCGTTAGATGGCTACACCTTC,CASSFGQGALDGYTF
TRBJ1-5,-,TRBV2,-,TGTGCCAGCGAGCGGTCAGATAGCAATCAGCCCCAGCATTTT,CASERSDSNQPQHF
TRBJ2-3,-,TRBV6-4,few,TGTGCCAGCAGTGACGGGCGGACTAGCACAGATACGCAGTATTTT,CASSDGRTSTDTQYF
TRBJ2-1,TRBD2,TRBV9,-,TGTGCCAGCAGCGTAGAGGTTAGCGGGAGGGCGGTGAACAATGAGCAGTTCTTC,CASSVEVSGRAVNNEQFF
TRBJ2-1,-,TRBV29-1,-,TGCAGCGTTGATAATTGGCGGGATAACAATGAGCAGTTCTTC,CSVDNWRDNNEQFF
TRBJ2-7,TRBD2,TRBV9,-,TGTGCCAGCAGCCCCTCGGGAGCGGGAGCCCTCTACGAGCAGTACTTC,CASSPSGAGALYEQYF
TRBJ2-1,-,TRBV9,-,TGTGCCAGCAGCGGAGGGTTCTACAATGAGCAGTTCTTC,CASSGGFYNEQFF
TRBJ2-1,TRBD1,TRBV18,-,TGTGCCAGCTCACCCGCCGGGACAGTATACAATGAGCAGTTCTTC,CASSPAGTVYNEQFF
TRBJ2-7,-,TRBV30,once,TGTGCCTGGAGTGTACCCCCAGCGGAAATCGAGCAGTACTTC,CAWSVPPAEIEQYF
TRBJ2-5,TRBD1,TRBV6-6,-,TGTGCCAGCAGTCCTGATAGGGGACAGCACTTTTGGGCCCAGTACTTC,CASSPDRGQHFWAQYF
TRBJ2-7,TRBD2,TRBV5-6,-,TGTGCCAGCAGCATCGCTAGCGGCCGCTCCTACGAGCAGTACTTC,CASSIASGRSYEQYF
TRBJ2-3,-,TRBV7-8,-,TGTGCCAGCGGGTCGGCTAGCGCCTACACAGATACGCAGTATTTT,CASGSASAYTDTQYF
TRBJ2-5,TRBD2,TRBV27,-,TGTGCCAGCAGTTCATACTCGACTAGCGGTGGGGAGACCCAGTACTTC,CASSSYSTSGGETQYF
TRBJ2-6,-,TRBV14,-,TGTGCCAGCAGCCCCATCCCAGGGTCTCCTGGGGCCAACGTCCTGACTTTC,CASSPIPGSPGANVLTF
TRBJ2-3,TRBD2,TRBV7-2,-,TGTGCCAGCAGCTTTAGCGGGAGTGGCGCAGATACGCAGTATTTT,CASSFSGSGADTQYF
TRBJ2-3,-,TRBV5-6,-,TGTGCCAGCAGCCAATTTAAGACTCGCGCAGATACGCAGTATTTT,CASSQFKTRADTQYF
TRBJ2-5,TRBD2,TRBV7-9,once,TGTGCCAGCAGCTTCCCCGGACTAGCGGGAGAAAGAGAGACCCAGTACTTC,CASSFPGLAGERETQYF
TRBJ2-5,-,TRBV11-2,-,TGTGCCAGCAACTTCGGAGGGAAGACCCAGTACTTC,CASNFGGKTQYF
TRBJ1-2,TRBD1,TRBV30,-,TGTGCCTGGAGTCCCCGGACAGGATGGAGTAACTATGGCTACACCTTC,CAWSPRTGWSNYGYTF
TRBJ2-7,-,TRBV27,-,TGTGCCAGCAGTTTAAACTCAATTGGTGTCTACGAGCAGTACTTC,CASSLNSIGVYEQYF
TRBJ1-6,-,TRBV7-2,-,TGTGCCAGCAGCGACTCCCAGGGGAACGGTTCACCCCTCCACTTT,CASSDSQGNGSPLHF
TRBJ1-2,TRBD1,TRBV7-9,few,TGTGCCAGCAGCTTAGGACAGGGGCGATCTTCCCCCGCTAACTATGGCTACACCTTC,CASSLGQGRSSPANYGYTF
TRBJ2-7,TRBD1,TRBV6-5,once,TGTGCCAGCAGTTACAGGACAGGGGGCCGCGAGCAGTACTTC,CASSYRTGGREQYF
TRBJ2-1,-,TRBV5-1,-,TGCGCCAGCAGCTTGTATCTTAACAATGAGCAGTTCTTC,CASSLYLNNEQFF
TRBJ2-7,TRBD2,TRBV7-9,-,TGTGCCAGCAGCTCGAGACTAGCGGGAGGAACCGAGCAGTACTTC,CASSSRLAGGTEQYF
TRBJ1-3,TRBD1,TRBV5-6,-,TGTGCCAGCAGCTTGGTGGGTAGGGGGCAAGAAAACACCATATATTTT,CASSLVGRGQENTIYF
TRBJ2-5,-,TRBV19,-,-,CASTSGGEETQYF
TRBJ1-1,-,TRBV7-9,-,TGTGCCAGCAGCTTCCTCGCGTCGGGTGAAGCTTTCTTT,CASSFLASGEAFF
TRBJ1-1,-,TRBV21-1,-,-,CASSKEVGQGARMNTEAFF
TRBJ2-7,-,TRBV28,-,TGTGCCAGCAGTCCAGGGGGGTACGAGCAGTACTTC,CASSPGGYEQYF